Presented here are 27 T cell receptor beta chains from one specimen sequenced in a study of beta chain features in type 1 diabetes. Whole-study findings and limits: For Type 1 diabetes patients, all four CD4+ subsets carried TCRB CDR3s that were moderately but significantly shorter.

Of the isolated RNA, all was reverse transcribed, and so the sequenced material was expressed TCRB transcripts. Repertoires were generated with immunoSEQ multiplex PCR, while TCRdb's copy carries only in-frame clones and drops some. The sample consists of around 360,000 clones, 10% to 15% of them appearing once. Their antigen targets remain unknown. The sample consisted of naive CD4+ T cells from blood. The receptor source for this set is a woman aged 18-29 years with type 1 diabetes.

V gene TRBV5-4 combines with J gene TRBJ1-2, with 9 bases aligning to TRBD1. From germline, CDR1 is SGHNT and CDR2 YYREEE (reference sequence). J lost 0 bases, V lost 0 bases, and 0 bases had no gene match. The CDR3 has 15 residues. The CDR3 DNA reads TGTGCCAGCAGCTTGGGGACAGGGGCTAACTATGGCTACACCTTC. Its protein product is CASSLGTGANYGYTF.

The table lists this clone with a few counts. In nucleotides, the CDR3 is TGTGCCAGCAGCCAGGCGGGGGTTGAGCAGTTCTTC. Amino acids: CASSQAGVEQFF. The genes are TRBV14 and TRBJ2-1; 7 bases match TRBD2. V trimming: 3 bases; J trimming: 9 bases; junction bases outside the gene matches: 2. Looked up from germline, CDR1 is SGHDN and CDR2 is FVKESK. This CDR3 region has 12 residues. The variable domain in full, completed from reference TRBV14 and TRBJ2-1, reads EAGVTQFPSHSVIEKGQTVTLRCDPISGHDNLYWYRRVMGKEIKFLLHFVKESKQDESGMPNNRFLAERTGGTYSTLKVQPAELEDSGVYFCASSQAGVEQFFGPGTRLTVL.

The chain is built from TRBV18 and TRBJ2-5, with 10 bases lining up with TRBD1. There are 15 residues in the CDR3. From germline, CDR1 is KGHSH and CDR2 LQKENI. The V gene end was trimmed by 0 bases and the J gene end by 9 bases; junction bases not matched to a gene: 7. Written as DNA, the CDR3 is TGTGCCAGCTCACCACCGACAGGGGGCAGAGGGGCCCAGTACTTC. Its translation: CASSPPTGGRGAQYF.

The V and J genes are TRBV5-1 and TRBJ2-1, with 14 bases fitting TRBD2. In germline, CDR1 is SGHRS, CDR2 YFSETQ. This CDR3 comprises 15 residues. V shed 3 bases, J shed 10 bases, and the junction held 6 bases outside the gene matches. CDR3 protein: CASSSRLAGGQEQFF. CDR3 in DNA: TGCGCCAGCAGCTCCCGACTAGCGGGGGGGCAGGAGCAGTTCTTC.

The rearrangement uses TRBV21-1 and TRBJ2-3; the table's D call, TRBD1, has no DNA check behind it. TRBV21-1 corresponds to a pseudogene. This CDR3 spans 15 amino acids. Written as DNA, the CDR3 is TGTGCCAGCAGCTTAGGGGGCCGGATCACAGATACGCAGTATTTT. It codes for CASSLGGRITDTQYF.

In its sample, this clone was seen a few times. The CDR3 loop reads CAWSVQVTQKLFF. DNA of the CDR3: TGTGCCTGGAGTGTACAGGTTACACAAAAACTGTTTTTT. V and J are TRBV30 and TRBJ1-4; a weak D match, TRBD1 (5 bases). V lost 0 bases and J lost 9, with 11 bases in between. The CDR3 extends over 13 amino acids. CDR1 and CDR2 (germline): GTSNPN, SVGIG (reference sequence).

This clone was recorded a few times. The chain combines TRBV11-2 with TRBJ1-1, with D perhaps TRBD1 (5 bases). V lost 4 bases, J lost 4 bases, and 16 bases lay in between. The CDR3 contains 15 residues. Per the germline V gene, CDR1 is SGHAT and CDR2 is FQNNGV. The CDR3 sequence: CASSSVGAGTTEAFF. The DNA of the CDR3 is TGTGCCAGCAGCTCCGTAGGGGCGGGGACCACTGAAGCTTTCTTT. The full variable domain, its missing parts supplied by reference TRBV11-2 and TRBJ1-1, is EAGVAQSPRYKIIEKRQSVAFWCNPISGHATLYWYQQILGQGPKLLIQFQNNGVVDDSQLPKDRFSAERLKGVDSTLKIQPAKLEDSAVYLCASSSVGAGTTEAFFGQGTRLTVV.

This clone was seen only a few times. V and J are TRBV7-2 and TRBJ1-2; 8 bases fit TRBD1. This CDR3 comprises 14 residues. The trim removed 6 bases at V and 8 bases at J, leaving 11 bases unmatched. Germline CDR1 is SGHTA and CDR2 is FQGNSA. CDR3 DNA: TGTGCCAGCAGACCACACGCCAGGGGGCAAGGCTACACCTTC. This translates into CASRPHARGQGYTF.

This clone was seen only a few times. The chain combines TRBV7-2 with TRBJ1-5; 7 bases are shared with TRBD1. V was pared by 2 bases and J by 1 base, with 2 bases of the junction left unmatched. CDR3 length equals 15 residues. Germline V gives CDR1 SGHTA, CDR2 FQGNSA. CDR3 residues: CASSLTDRSNQPQHF. DNA for the CDR3: TGTGCCAGCAGCTTAACGGACAGGAGCAATCAGCCCCAGCATTTT.

The V gene is TRBV6-6, the J gene TRBJ1-1, with 7 bases matching TRBD1. Germline V gene lookup returns CDR1 MNHNY and CDR2 SVGAGI (reference sequence). The CDR3 extends over 14 amino acids. V trimming: 8 bases; J trimming: 8 bases; junction bases outside the gene matches: 14. The CDR3 here is CASLGQRGSVEAFF. The CDR3 DNA is TGTGCCAGCCTGGGACAGCGGGGGAGTGTGGAAGCTTTCTTT.

The J gene is TRBJ2-7, the V gene TRBV16; 7 bases line up with TRBD1. The CDR3 is 15 residues long. The junction had 14 bases not matched to a gene; V was cut back by 6 bases and J by 6 bases. Germline V gene sequence: CDR1 KGHSY, CDR2 FQNENV. CDR3: CASRQDRAGLPEQYF. In DNA, the CDR3 is TGTGCCAGCAGGCAAGACAGGGCAGGTCTTCCCGAGCAGTACTTC.

This clone showed up just a few times. The chain is built from TRBV29-1 and TRBJ1-1; the D is unclear. CDR1 and CDR2 (germline): SQVTM, ANQGSEA. This CDR3 has 11 amino acids. The CDR3 is CRGRGNTEAFF. CDR3 DNA: TGCAGGGGCCGGGGGAACACTGAAGCTTTCTTT.

This clone was seen more than once but under ten times. V gene TRBV20-1 combines with J gene TRBJ1-1; D call uncertain. Per the germline V gene, CDR1 is DFQATT and CDR2 is SNEGSKA (reference sequence). The CDR3 sequence is 11 residues long. V lost 6 bases to trimming and J lost 6 bases, with 11 bases between them. The CDR3 nucleotides are TGCAGTGCCACTGGCGGGTCTGAAGCTTTCTTT. Translation: CSATGGSEAFF.

This clone appeared a few times. The rearrangement joins TRBV4-3 to TRBJ2-4, with unresolved D. CDR3 length equals 13 residues. Germline V gene sequence: CDR1 LGHNA, CDR2 YSLEER. V was cut by 2 bases and J by 8 bases, with 10 bases left in between. CDR3 DNA: TGCGCCAGCAGCCAATCGTCGGTGGACATTCAGTACTTC. It is translated as CASSQSSVDIQYF.

The CDR3 DNA reads TGTGCCAGCAGCGCCGGGGGGGGAGTTGGGCAGCCCCAGCATTTT. Translating gives CASSAGGGVGQPQHF. The chain combines TRBV7-2 with TRBJ1-5; possible D gene TRBD1, 5 bases. With 5 bases removed from V and 7 bases from J, the gap between germline ends came to 18 bases. The CDR3 is 15 residues long. Germline V lookup: CDR1 SGHTA, CDR2 FQGNSA.

This clone came up once. The chain uses TRBV11-3 and TRBJ2-7; no definite D call. Germline CDR1 reads SGHNT; CDR2 reads YENEEA. The CDR3 is 11 residues long. Between the trimmed V and J ends, which lost 4 bases and 9 bases, there was a span of 10 bases. The CDR3 DNA follows: TGTGCCAGCAGCTCTCCCTTCGGGCAGTACTTC. It yields the protein CASSSPFGQYF.

This clone was observed a few times. Different DNA sequences within this sample yield the same CDR3. The rearrangement uses TRBV13 and TRBJ1-6; a weak D match, TRBD1 (5 bases). The CDR3 totals 14 residues. Germline V gene lookup returns CDR1 PRHDT and CDR2 FYEKMQ (reference sequence). V was shortened by 2 bases and J by 7 bases, with 9 bases between the two germline ends. This chain's CDR3 is CASSLRQGNSPLHF. CDR3 nucleotides: TGTGCCAGCAGCTTAAGGCAGGGAAATTCACCCCTCCACTTT.

This clone was recorded a few times. The CDR3 protein is CASSPTGAGSPLHF. DNA of the CDR3: TGTGCCAGCAGCCCAACAGGGGCCGGGTCACCCCTCCACTTT. V gene TRBV14 combines with J gene TRBJ1-6; 7 nucleotides align to TRBD1. The V segment lost 4 bases and the J segment 10 bases; nucleotides outside the gene matches: 7. Germline V lookup: CDR1 SGHDN, CDR2 FVKESK. This CDR3 spans 14 amino acids.

This clone occurred a few times. J is TRBJ2-3 and V is TRBV28; D is undetermined. This CDR3 comprises 11 residues. Trimming took off 4 bases at V and 8 bases at J, with 7 bases between the two ends. The germline V gene has CDR1 MDHEN and CDR2 SYDVKM. The CDR3 here is CASSSLGTQYF. Here the CDR3 DNA reads TGTGCCAGCAGTTCTCTCGGTACGCAGTATTTT. Full variable domain (missing parts from reference TRBV28 and TRBJ2-3): DVKVTQSSRYLVKRTGEKVFLECVQDMDHENMFWYRQDPGLGLRLIYFSYDVKMKEKGDIPEGYSVSREKKERFSLILESASTNQTSMYLCASSSLGTQYFGPGTRLTVL.

The chain combines TRBV7-9 with TRBJ1-5; D ambiguous. Germline V gives CDR1 SEHNR, CDR2 FQNEAQ (reference sequence). The germline V and J ends were trimmed by 3 bases and 3 bases, with 9 bases remaining between them. The CDR3 covers 14 residues. DNA of the CDR3: TGTGCCAGCAGCTTGGGAGTGGACAATCAGCCCCAGCATTTT. This codes for CASSLGVDNQPQHF.

This clone was seen a handful of times. This rearrangement joins TRBV10-3 to TRBJ2-3; 7 positions match TRBD2. Germline V CDR1 and CDR2: ENHRY, SYGVKD. This CDR3 has 16 amino acids. Losses at the gene ends were 0 bases for V and 4 bases for J; bases not matched to a gene: 7. The CDR3 here is CAISESTASGADTQYF. CDR3 nucleotide sequence: TGTGCCATCAGTGAGTCGACCGCTAGCGGAGCAGATACGCAGTATTTT.

This clone turned up a few times. This rearrangement joins TRBV7-6 to TRBJ2-7, with D maybe TRBD1 (6 bases). This CDR3 has 12 amino acids. Germline CDR1 SGHVS, CDR2 FNYEAQ. V lost 3 bases and J 7 bases, leaving 10 bases between the germline ends. CDR3 sequence: CASSFPDREQYF. The CDR3, as DNA: TGTGCCAGCAGCTTCCCAGACAGGGAGCAGTACTTC. Complete variable domain (other parts from reference TRBV7-6 and TRBJ2-7): GAGVSQSPRYKVTKRGQDVALRCDPISGHVSLYWYRQALGQGPEFLTYFNYEAQQDKSGLPNDRFSAERPEGSISTLTIQRTEQRDSAMYRCASSFPDREQYFGPGTRLTVT.

The V call is TRBV7-9, the J call TRBJ2-5; 8 nucleotides match TRBD2. J lost 2 bases, V lost 4 bases, and 6 bases had no gene match. Germline CDR1 reads SEHNR; CDR2 reads FQNEAQ (reference sequence). The CDR3 contains 15 residues. The CDR3 DNA sequence: TGTGCCAGCAGCTACCGACTAGCGAGTCAAGAGACCCAGTACTTC. This codes for CASSYRLASQETQYF.

This chain uses TRBV6-1 with TRBJ2-7; 10 bases map to TRBD2. The germline V gene has CDR1 MNHNS and CDR2 SASEGT. There are 14 residues in the CDR3. Losses at the gene ends were 4 bases for V and 2 bases for J; bases not matched to a gene: 2. CDR3: CASSGTSGTYEQYF. CDR3 DNA sequence: TGTGCCAGCAGTGGGACTAGCGGTACCTACGAGCAGTACTTC.

This chain connects TRBV14 to TRBJ1-2, with 8 bases that match TRBD1. There are 14 residues in the CDR3. CDR1 SGHDN and CDR2 FVKESK come from the germline V gene. Trimming at V came to 10 bases and at J to 3 bases, leaving 10 bases not matched to a gene. Here the CDR3 DNA reads TGTGCCAACCCCAGGGGGGACAGGTACTATGGCTACACCTTC. This gives the protein CANPRGDRYYGYTF. The variable domain in full, with the rest retrieved from reference TRBV14 and TRBJ1-2, is EAGVTQFPSHSVIEKGQTVTLRCDPISGHDNLYWYRRVMGKEIKFLLHFVKESKQDESGMPNNRFLAERTGGTYSTLKVQPAELEDSGVYFCANPRGDRYYGYTFGSGTRLTVV.

The chain has TRBV5-1 and TRBJ2-5; possibly TRBD2 for D (6 bases). The CDR3 has 14 residues. Germline CDR1 is SGHRS and CDR2 is YFSETQ. V was clipped by 3 bases and J by 0 bases, with 9 bases between them. The CDR3 here is CASSWGLDQETQYF. CDR3 coding DNA: TGCGCCAGCAGCTGGGGACTGGACCAAGAGACCCAGTACTTC.

There are a few counts of this clone. The gene calls are TRBV7-8 and TRBJ2-5; D gene unclear. Germline-derived CDR1 and CDR2 are SGHVS and FQNEAQ. Trimming pared 4 bases from V and 3 bases from J, leaving 3 bases between. This CDR3 contains 11 residues. The CDR3 region is CASSSEETQYF. The CDR3 DNA sequence: TGTGCCAGCAGCTCCGAAGAGACCCAGTACTTC.